A selection of T cell receptor beta chains follows, all from one sample in a study of cytomegalovirus exposure and HLA in healthy donors. Method: immunoSEQ multiplex PCR; TCRdb's copy keeps in-frame clones and lacks some. This sample has 200,000 to 300,000 clones; around four fifths occur once, and the top ten carry approximately 2%. The source material was PBMCs. All receptors come from a woman aged 40 to 55 in good health and CMV-seropositive. Each CDR3 is given with its conserved first and last residue. Each record gives: V gene, clone size, D gene, J gene, CDR3 protein, CDR3 DNA. D genes are given only for firm matches. Clone sizes are given selectively: once, few, many, or a class where the clone is expanded.

v_call: TRBV29-1
clone_size: .
d_call: TRBD2
j_call: TRBJ2-1
cdr3_aa: CSVEDLAGTSYNEQFF
cdr3_nt: TGCAGCGTTGAAGATTTAGCGGGCACCTCCTACAATGAGCAGTTCTTC

v_call: TRBV13
clone_size: .
d_call: .
j_call: TRBJ2-7
cdr3_aa: CASSPSRTRYYEQYF
cdr3_nt: TGTGCCAGCAGCCCATCAAGGACACGATACTACGAGCAGTACTTC

v_call: TRBV28
clone_size: .
d_call: TRBD2
j_call: TRBJ2-2
cdr3_aa: CASSYSASGNTGELFF
cdr3_nt: TGTGCCAGCAGTTATTCGGCTAGCGGGAACACCGGGGAGCTGTTTTTT

v_call: TRBV5-4
clone_size: .
d_call: .
j_call: TRBJ2-7
cdr3_aa: CASSIERSYEQYF
cdr3_nt: TGTGCCAGCAGCATAGAGCGCTCCTACGAGCAGTACTTC

v_call: TRBV7-8
clone_size: once
d_call: .
j_call: TRBJ2-1
cdr3_aa: CASSPLFGGNLGQFF
cdr3_nt: TGTGCCAGCAGCCCACTTTTTGGGGGCAATCTCGGGCAGTTCTTC

v_call: TRBV27
clone_size: .
d_call: TRBD1
j_call: TRBJ1-4
cdr3_aa: CASSLTGGVNEKLFF
cdr3_nt: TGTGCCAGCAGTTTGACAGGGGGCGTGAATGAAAAACTGTTTTTT

v_call: TRBV10-3
clone_size: .
d_call: .
j_call: TRBJ1-1
cdr3_aa: CAISVGSEAFF
cdr3_nt: TGTGCCATCAGTGTGGGCTCTGAAGCTTTCTTT

v_call: TRBV10-3
clone_size: .
d_call: .
j_call: TRBJ1-1
cdr3_aa: CAISENQGSDTEAFF
cdr3_nt: TGTGCCATCAGTGAGAATCAGGGGTCGGACACTGAAGCTTTCTTT

v_call: TRBV6-6
clone_size: .
d_call: TRBD2
j_call: TRBJ2-7
cdr3_aa: CASRRASGIEQYF
cdr3_nt: TGTGCCAGCCGAAGGGCTAGCGGGATAGAGCAGTACTTC

v_call: TRBV14
clone_size: .
d_call: TRBD2
j_call: TRBJ2-1
cdr3_aa: CASSQEASGYNEQFF
cdr3_nt: TGTGCCAGCAGCCAAGAGGCTAGCGGATACAATGAGCAGTTCTTC

v_call: TRBV4-1
clone_size: .
d_call: .
j_call: TRBJ1-1
cdr3_aa: CASSQAAEAFF
cdr3_nt: TGCGCCAGCAGCCAGGCAGCTGAAGCTTTCTTT

v_call: TRBV2
clone_size: .
d_call: TRBD1
j_call: TRBJ1-3
cdr3_aa: CASRQGSGNTIYF
cdr3_nt: TGTGCCAGTAGACAGGGCTCTGGAAACACCATATATTTT

v_call: TRBV6-5
clone_size: .
d_call: .
j_call: TRBJ1-2
cdr3_aa: CASSVAGEGKGYTF
cdr3_nt: TGTGCCAGCAGTGTTGCAGGGGAAGGGAAGGGCTACACCTTC

v_call: TRBV4-3
clone_size: .
d_call: .
j_call: TRBJ1-3
cdr3_aa: CASSQEIRVTGNTIYF
cdr3_nt: TGCGCCAGCAGCCAAGAGATCCGGGTTACTGGAAACACCATATATTTT

v_call: TRBV9
clone_size: .
d_call: TRBD2
j_call: TRBJ2-5
cdr3_aa: CASSVGGRVETQYF
cdr3_nt: TGTGCCAGCAGCGTAGGCGGGAGGGTAGAGACCCAGTACTTC

v_call: TRBV27
clone_size: .
d_call: TRBD2
j_call: TRBJ2-7
cdr3_aa: CASGLAGDYYEQYF
cdr3_nt: TGTGCCAGCGGACTAGCGGGGGATTACTACGAGCAGTACTTC

v_call: TRBV7-9
clone_size: .
d_call: TRBD2
j_call: TRBJ2-3
cdr3_aa: CASSWGTTGTDTQYF
cdr3_nt: TGTGCCAGCAGCTGGGGGACTACGGGCACAGATACGCAGTATTTT

v_call: TRBV30
clone_size: .
d_call: .
j_call: TRBJ2-1
cdr3_aa: CAWSTSYNEQFF
cdr3_nt: TGTGCCTGGAGTACTTCCTACAATGAGCAGTTCTTC

v_call: TRBV10-1
clone_size: .
d_call: .
j_call: TRBJ2-5
cdr3_aa: CASSSGDGETQYF
cdr3_nt: TGCGCCAGCAGCTCAGGGGATGGGGAGACCCAGTACTTC

v_call: TRBV27
clone_size: .
d_call: TRBD2
j_call: TRBJ2-1
cdr3_aa: CASSLSGTSSYNEQFF
cdr3_nt: TGTGCCAGCAGTTTATCCGGGACTAGTAGCTACAATGAGCAGTTCTTC

v_call: TRBV30
clone_size: .
d_call: .
j_call: TRBJ2-7
cdr3_aa: CAWSVRVEQYF
cdr3_nt: TGTGCCTGGAGTGTCCGGGTCGAGCAGTACTTC

v_call: TRBV11-2
clone_size: .
d_call: .
j_call: TRBJ1-6
cdr3_aa: CASSSAGTNSPLHF
cdr3_nt: TGTGCCAGCAGCTCAGCGGGAACGAATTCACCCCTCCACTTT

v_call: TRBV19
clone_size: .
d_call: .
j_call: TRBJ1-2
cdr3_aa: CASSSPGGGDYGYTF
cdr3_nt: TGTGCCAGTAGTTCTCCTGGGGGGGGTGACTATGGCTACACCTTC